The 2 T cell receptor beta chains reported below all come from one sample, sequenced in a study of T-cell memory formation after mild COVID-19. TCRdb analysed the 5' RACE reads with MiXCR anew, one entry per CDR3 protein. The repertoire includes some 150,000 distinct CDR3 sequences, more than 13% of them detected once, and 25% to 30% sits in the top ten. The sample was PBMCs or a T cell subset sorted from them (not recorded which). The receptors stem from an adult woman who had mild COVID-19 (a few samples of this study predate the infection). Cell type and time point are not known.

In its sample, this clonotype was seen a few times. The chain has TRBV4-1 and TRBJ2-5; TRBD2 might be the D (5 bases). Germline CDR1 MGHRA, CDR2 YSYEKL. V was cut by 0 bases and J by 0 bases, with 11 bases left in between. There are 16 residues in the CDR3. This CDR3 is CASSQDVGEYQETQYF. CDR3 DNA sequence: TGCGCCAGCAGCCAAGATGTGGGAGAGTACCAAGAGACCCAGTACTTC.

The chain employs TRBV29-1 and TRBJ2-1; the match to TRBD2 covers 11 bases. There are 15 residues in the CDR3. Trimming took 2 bases from V and 9 from J; bases not matched to a gene: 9. Germline V gives CDR1 SQVTM, CDR2 ANQGSEA. The CDR3 sequence is CSVESLAGGPAEQFF. CDR3 nucleotide sequence: TGCAGCGTTGAATCCCTAGCGGGAGGCCCGGCTGAGCAGTTCTTC.